These T cell receptor beta chains were read from a single sample in a study of T cells in Graves' hyperthyroidism and ophthalmopathy. MiXCR was run by TCRdb on the multiplex PCR reads, yielding one entry per CDR3 protein. The repertoire holds approximately 430,000 distinct CDR3 sequences, with around a sixth as singletons. The specimen sequenced was blood. The receptors originated from a woman aged 18-29 years with Graves' hyperthyroidism. CDR3s include the opening cysteine and the closing phenylalanine or tryptophan. D genes are given only for firm matches. Clone size is stated in some rows and not others, as once, few, many or a class when expanded.

V: TRBV28
J: TRBJ2-3
D: TRBD2
size: many
DNA: TGTGCCAGCAGTTTATACGTCGGGAGGTTCGCAGATACGCAGTATTTT
CDR3: CASSLYVGRFADTQYF

V: TRBV12-3/TRBV12-4
J: TRBJ1-1
D: TRBD1
size: many
DNA: TGTGCCAGCAGTTTAGGCAGGGGGGGCACTGAAGCTTTCTTT
CDR3: CASSLGRGGTEAFF

V: TRBV6-2/TRBV6-3
J: TRBJ2-7
D: -
size: many
DNA: TGTGCCAGCACAAATTCGTGGGAGTCGGTCTACGAGCAGTACTTC
CDR3: CASTNSWESVYEQYF

V: TRBV12-3/TRBV12-4
J: TRBJ2-1
D: -
size: many
DNA: TGTGCCAGCAGTGAGTGGGTCGGTGAGCAGTTCTTC
CDR3: CASSEWVGEQFF

V: TRBV29-1
J: TRBJ2-3
D: TRBD2
size: many
DNA: TGCAGCGTTGCCAAGGGACTAGCGGGATCGGATACGCAGTATTTT
CDR3: CSVAKGLAGSDTQYF

V: TRBV4-1
J: TRBJ2-7
D: TRBD1
size: few
DNA: TGCGCCAGCAGCCTGAGCCCGGGACAGCCTTACGAGCAGTACTTC
CDR3: CASSLSPGQPYEQYF

V: TRBV3-1
J: TRBJ1-3
D: -
size: -
DNA: TGTGCCAGCAGCCAAGAGGGAGCAGGGGTAGGAAACACCATATATTTT
CDR3: CASSQEGAGVGNTIYF

V: TRBV11-2
J: TRBJ2-5
D: -
size: many
DNA: TGTGCCAGCAGCTTTTTTGGTGGGCAAGAGACCCAGTACTTC
CDR3: CASSFFGGQETQYF

V: TRBV12-3/TRBV12-4
J: TRBJ2-7
D: -
size: many
DNA: TGTGCCAGCAGTTTGGGTGGGACCGTGAACGAGCAGTACTTC
CDR3: CASSLGGTVNEQYF

V: TRBV18
J: TRBJ2-3
D: TRBD1
size: -
DNA: TGTGCCAGCTCACATACGGGGACAGGAGGCACAGATGCGCAGTATTTT
CDR3: CASSHTGTGGTDAQYF

V: TRBV6-1
J: TRBJ1-2
D: -
size: few
DNA: TGTGCCAGCAGTCCACGCCCGCGGATAACTAACTATGGCTACACCTTC
CDR3: CASSPRPRITNYGYTF

V: TRBV19
J: TRBJ2-2
D: TRBD2
size: -
DNA: TGTGCCAGTAGTTCGGCTAGCGGGGGGGCCAGGGAGCTGTTTTTT
CDR3: CASSSASGGARELFF

V: TRBV11-3
J: TRBJ1-6
D: -
size: many
DNA: TGTGCCAGCAGCTTCCTGCGGGATTCACCCCTCCACTTT
CDR3: CASSFLRDSPLHF

V: TRBV27
J: TRBJ1-1
D: -
size: many
DNA: TGTGCCAGCAGGACGGGACGTGAAGCTTTCTTT
CDR3: CASRTGREAFF

V: TRBV20-1
J: TRBJ1-1
D: -
size: many
DNA: TGCAGTGCTGATGACCGGGCCTCTTACACTGAAGCTTTCTTT
CDR3: CSADDRASYTEAFF

V: TRBV15
J: TRBJ2-2
D: TRBD1
size: few
DNA: TGTGCCACCAGCAGAGGATCCGCGGGACAGGGAGGCGGGGAGCTGTTTTTT
CDR3: CATSRGSAGQGGGELFF

V: TRBV14
J: TRBJ1-2
D: TRBD1
size: once
DNA: TGTGCCAGCAGCCAACGGATCGGGACAGGGGGCTATGGCTACACCTTC
CDR3: CASSQRIGTGGYGYTF

V: TRBV7-6
J: TRBJ1-5
D: TRBD1
size: few
DNA: TGTGCCAGCAGCGTTGGGACAGGGGATAGTCAGCCCCAGCATTTT
CDR3: CASSVGTGDSQPQHF

V: TRBV11-2
J: TRBJ1-2
D: -
size: many
DNA: TGTGCCAGCAGCTTATCGTCCCGGGCCAATGGCTACACCTTC
CDR3: CASSLSSRANGYTF

V: TRBV7-9
J: TRBJ2-1
D: -
size: few
DNA: TGTGCCAGCAGCTTAGGTACAGGGACGCATGAGCAGTTCTTC
CDR3: CASSLGTGTHEQFF

V: TRBV2
J: TRBJ1-2
D: TRBD1
size: many
DNA: TGTGCCAGCAACTCGGGACAGGGGAACTTCGGCTACACCTTC
CDR3: CASNSGQGNFGYTF

V: TRBV20-1
J: TRBJ1-4
D: TRBD1
size: -
DNA: TGCAGTGCATCCAAGCCGGGACAGAGGTCAGCAAAACTGTTTTTT
CDR3: CSASKPGQRSAKLFF

V: TRBV29-1
J: TRBJ2-5
D: -
size: few
DNA: TGCAGCGCTGACGGCTGGGGGGATGTCTGGACCCAGTACTTC
CDR3: CSADGWGDVWTQYF

V: TRBV3-1
J: TRBJ2-2
D: TRBD2
size: many
DNA: TGTGCCAGCAGCCAAGAGACGCGGGGGGGCAGCGGGGAGCTGTTTTTT
CDR3: CASSQETRGGSGELFF

V: TRBV5-8
J: TRBJ2-1
D: TRBD1
size: -
DNA: TGTGCCAGCAGTTCGGGACAGGGGAGCTCCTACAATGAGCAGTTCTTC
CDR3: CASSSGQGSSYNEQFF

V: TRBV6-1
J: TRBJ2-1
D: TRBD2
size: few
DNA: TGTGCCAGCAGGGCGGGAGGCGCCTACAATGAGCAGTTCTTC
CDR3: CASRAGGAYNEQFF

V: TRBV7-2
J: TRBJ2-3
D: TRBD2
size: -
DNA: TGTGCCAGCAGCCTAGGGGGGACTAGCGGGACAGATACGCAGTATTTT
CDR3: CASSLGGTSGTDTQYF

V: TRBV14
J: TRBJ1-2
D: -
size: -
DNA: TGTGCCAGCAGCCAAGAACGGGCAGGGCCCTATGGCTACACCTTC
CDR3: CASSQERAGPYGYTF

V: TRBV2
J: TRBJ2-2
D: -
size: many
DNA: TGTGCCAGCAATCGGGACGGATTAAACACCGGGGAGCTGTTTTTT
CDR3: CASNRDGLNTGELFF

V: TRBV20-1
J: TRBJ2-1
D: TRBD2
size: -
DNA: TGCAGTGCTAGTAAGGTTGCTAGCGGGGGGCTCTCCGGGCTCTACAATGAGCAGTTCTTC
CDR3: CSASKVASGGLSGLYNEQFF

V: TRBV20-1
J: TRBJ2-2
D: TRBD2
size: many
DNA: TGCAGTGCCAATAGCGGGAGCGGCCAAGGGGAGCTGTTTTTT
CDR3: CSANSGSGQGELFF

V: TRBV20-1
J: TRBJ2-7
D: TRBD1
size: many
DNA: TGCAGTGCTCACTCCTGGACAGGGATTGACGAGCAGTACTTC
CDR3: CSAHSWTGIDEQYF

V: TRBV20-1
J: TRBJ2-1
D: TRBD2
size: many
DNA: TGCAGTGCTAGATCTTTGTTGCGGACTAGAGGGACTGAGCAGTTCTTC
CDR3: CSARSLLRTRGTEQFF

V: TRBV7-8
J: TRBJ2-4
D: -
size: few
DNA: TGTGCCAGCAGTTTTGAGCAGGGGTACGGAAACATTCAGTACTTC
CDR3: CASSFEQGYGNIQYF

V: TRBV19
J: TRBJ2-1
D: -
size: -
DNA: TGTGCCAGTAGTTGGGGGGCTCAAGCGACAAATGAGCAGTTCTTC
CDR3: CASSWGAQATNEQFF

V: TRBV4-2
J: TRBJ2-6
D: -
size: few
DNA: TGTGCCAGCAGTCTCGAGCGGGCATCTGGGGCCAACGTCCTGACTTTC
CDR3: CASSLERASGANVLTF

V: TRBV5-6
J: TRBJ2-7
D: TRBD2
size: -
DNA: TGTGCCAGCTCCGCAACAGGCGGGAGGCCCTCCTACGAGCAGTACTTC
CDR3: CASSATGGRPSYEQYF

V: TRBV2
J: TRBJ1-6
D: TRBD1
size: many
DNA: TGTGCCAGCAGTGCTCAGACAGGGGGCTATGATTCACCCCTCCACTTT
CDR3: CASSAQTGGYDSPLHF

V: TRBV7-9
J: TRBJ2-4
D: -
size: -
DNA: TGTGCCAGCAGCTTAGACAGCACCAAAAACATTCAGTACTTC
CDR3: CASSLDSTKNIQYF

V: TRBV3-1
J: TRBJ2-3
D: -
size: many
DNA: TGTGCCAGCACCCAGGGACTCGCCACAGATACGCAGTATTTT
CDR3: CASTQGLATDTQYF

V: TRBV19
J: TRBJ1-5
D: -
size: few
DNA: TGTGCCAGTAAGAGTAGGTCAAGCAATCAGCCCCAGCATTTT
CDR3: CASKSRSSNQPQHF

V: TRBV11-3
J: TRBJ2-4
D: TRBD1
size: many
DNA: TGTGCCAGCAGCTTAGATCCAGGGGGTCCCAAAAACATTCAGTACTTC
CDR3: CASSLDPGGPKNIQYF

V: TRBV9
J: TRBJ2-1
D: -
size: few
DNA: TGTGCCAGCAGCGTAGTTCCCCGGGACCGAGACGAGCAGTTCTTC
CDR3: CASSVVPRDRDEQFF

V: TRBV6-1
J: TRBJ2-6
D: -
size: once
DNA: TGTGCCAGCACCGTGGCGGGGGCCAACGTCCTGACTTTC
CDR3: CASTVAGANVLTF

V: TRBV15
J: TRBJ1-1
D: -
size: -
DNA: TGTGCCACCAGCAGAGATATGGCGGGGAACACTGAAGCTTTCTTT
CDR3: CATSRDMAGNTEAFF

V: TRBV28
J: TRBJ1-1
D: -
size: many
DNA: TGTGCCAGCAGTCCACGACAGACGAACACTGAAGCTTTCTTT
CDR3: CASSPRQTNTEAFF

V: TRBV9
J: TRBJ2-6
D: -
size: -
DNA: TGTGCCAGCAGCGTAGGGCGGATCTCTGGGGCCAACGTCCTGACTTTC
CDR3: CASSVGRISGANVLTF

V: TRBV7-9
J: TRBJ2-7
D: -
size: many
DNA: TGTGCCAGCAGCTTAGAAGGGCAGGCCGAGCAGTACTTC
CDR3: CASSLEGQAEQYF

V: TRBV29-1
J: TRBJ2-7
D: -
size: few
DNA: TGCAGCGTGGAAGGGGACACAACCTACGAGCAGTACTTC
CDR3: CSVEGDTTYEQYF

V: TRBV9
J: TRBJ2-1
D: TRBD1
size: -
DNA: TGTGCCAGCAGCGCGACGACAGGGGGCTATGAGCAGTTCTTC
CDR3: CASSATTGGYEQFF

V: TRBV11-3
J: TRBJ2-1
D: -
size: many
DNA: TGTGCCAGCAGCTGGGGGATGGGGACCTACAATGAGCAGTTCTTC
CDR3: CASSWGMGTYNEQFF

V: TRBV11-2
J: TRBJ2-2
D: -
size: many
DNA: TGTGCCAGCAGACCCACCGACAGGAACACCGGGGAGCTGTTTTTT
CDR3: CASRPTDRNTGELFF

V: TRBV2
J: TRBJ2-2
D: -
size: many
DNA: TGTGCCAGCAGGGTCGAAGGGGCGGCGAACACCGGGGAGCTGTTTTTT
CDR3: CASRVEGAANTGELFF

V: TRBV5-8
J: TRBJ2-1
D: -
size: many
DNA: TGTGCCAGCAGCCTACGGGACAACTACAATGAGCAGTTCTTC
CDR3: CASSLRDNYNEQFF

V: TRBV4-2
J: TRBJ2-6
D: -
size: -
DNA: TGTGCCAGCAGCCAAGCCAGCCCCCGGTCCTCTGGGGCCAACGTCCTGACTTTC
CDR3: CASSQASPRSSGANVLTF

V: TRBV28
J: TRBJ1-5
D: TRBD1
size: many
DNA: TGTGCCAGCAGTTTTGCGACAGGGATAAACCAGCCCCAGCATTTT
CDR3: CASSFATGINQPQHF

V: TRBV27
J: TRBJ2-1
D: TRBD2
size: many
DNA: TGTGCCAGCAAGACGGCGGGGGTCACGGATGAGCAGTTCTTC
CDR3: CASKTAGVTDEQFF

V: TRBV12-3/TRBV12-4
J: TRBJ2-7
D: -
size: many
DNA: TGTGCCAGCAGTTTATCAGGGGTATCCTACGAGCAGTACTTC
CDR3: CASSLSGVSYEQYF

V: TRBV6-5
J: TRBJ2-5
D: -
size: many
DNA: TGTGCCAGCAGTTACTTCCCGCGGAGGGCCAGCGGAGAGACCCAGTACTTC
CDR3: CASSYFPRRASGETQYF